A single sample gave rise to the 11 T cell receptor beta chains below, sequenced in a study of cytomegalovirus exposure and HLA in healthy donors. Sequenced by immunoSEQ multiplex PCR; TCRdb stores in-frame clones only, minus some. The sample has 190,000 or so clones; roughly 84% are singletons. Material for sequencing was PBMCs. The receptors come from a woman under 30 in good health and CMV-seropositive.

The chain recombines TRBV18 with TRBJ1-1, with D tentatively TRBD1 (5 bases). The V and J ends lost 2 bases and 6 bases respectively, with 13 bases between them. The V gene's germline CDR1 is KGHSH and CDR2 LQKENI. This CDR3 is 14 amino acids long. CDR3 in amino acids: CASSPSRVRAEAFF. In nucleotides, the CDR3 is TGTGCCAGCTCACCAAGCAGGGTACGGGCTGAAGCTTTCTTT.

The genes are TRBV27 and TRBJ2-5; 7 bases fit TRBD1. CDR1 is MNHEY, CDR2 SMNVEV, per germline (reference sequence). This CDR3 comprises 14 residues. V shed 5 bases, J shed 5 bases, and the junction held 8 bases outside the gene matches. The CDR3 spells CASSMKTTGETQYF. As DNA, the CDR3 is TGTGCCAGCAGTATGAAAACGACAGGGGAGACCCAGTACTTC.

This clone was seen a few times. J is TRBJ1-2 and V is TRBV6-5, with TRBD1 as a possible D gene (6 bases). Germline CDR1 is MNHEY and CDR2 is SVGAGI. The CDR3 covers 12 residues. The germline V and J ends were trimmed by 5 bases and 9 bases, with 13 bases remaining between them. The DNA for the CDR3 is TGTGCCAGCAGTACAGGGAAAAGCAGCTACACCTTC. Amino acid sequence: CASSTGKSSYTF.

This chain links TRBV6-5 with TRBJ1-1; the D gene is possibly TRBD1 (5 bases). CDR3 length equals 14 residues. The V gene's germline CDR1 is MNHEY and CDR2 SVGAGI. Between the trimmed V and J ends, which lost 3 bases and 6 bases, there was a span of 14 bases. CDR3 coding DNA: TGTGCCAGCAGTTATGGCGTAGGGGTTGCTGAAGCTTTCTTT. Its translation: CASSYGVGVAEAFF.

The gene calls are TRBV10-1 and TRBJ2-1, with D unresolved. The CDR3 spans 11 residues. Germline-derived CDR1 and CDR2 are WNHNN and SYGVQD (reference sequence). V was shortened by 3 bases and J by 7 bases, with 4 bases between the two germline ends. The DNA of the CDR3 is TGCGCCAGCAGTGACGGGAATGAGCAGTTCTTC. This encodes CASSDGNEQFF.

The V gene is TRBV27, the J gene TRBJ2-7; D is ambiguous. CDR1 MNHEY and CDR2 SMNVEV come from the germline V gene (reference sequence). Trimming took off 6 bases at V and 3 bases at J, with 6 bases between the two ends. This CDR3 contains 11 residues. The CDR3 nucleotides are TGTGCCAGCAGCCTAGGCTACGAGCAGTACTTC. Its translation: CASSLGYEQYF.

This chain connects TRBV28 to TRBJ1-1; 7 bases match TRBD1. Germline lookup yields CDR1 MDHEN and CDR2 SYDVKM. CDR3 size: 13 residues. V lost 2 bases to trimming and J lost 7 bases; unmatched junction nucleotides: 4. The CDR3 sequence is CASSLGQAYEAFF. The CDR3 DNA reads as TGTGCCAGCAGTTTAGGACAGGCCTATGAAGCTTTCTTT.

V is TRBV4-2 and J is TRBJ2-5; 9 bases align to TRBD2. Germline CDR1 LGHNA, CDR2 YNFKEQ. CDR3 length: 16 residues. V lost 4 bases to trimming and J lost 1 base; unmatched junction nucleotides: 7. This CDR3 reads CASSRPSGEPQETQYF. The CDR3 region has the DNA TGTGCCAGCAGCCGCCCTAGCGGGGAGCCCCAAGAGACCCAGTACTTC.

The chain employs TRBV7-9 and TRBJ2-3; tentatively, D is TRBD2 (5 bases). This CDR3 region has 13 residues. Trimming took off 3 bases at V and 4 bases at J, with 8 bases between the two ends. Germline CDR1 and CDR2: SEHNR and FQNEAQ (reference sequence). The DNA for the CDR3 is TGTGCCAGCAGCTTGAGGGTTTCAGATACGCAGTATTTT. Its protein is CASSLRVSDTQYF.

The J gene is TRBJ2-1, the V gene TRBV18, with D hard to call. V was cut by 0 bases and J by 5 bases, with 17 bases left in between. The CDR3 is made up of 17 amino acids. CDR1 is KGHSH and CDR2 is LQKENI in the germline V gene. The CDR3, as DNA: TGTGCCAGCTCACCACCGATGGGCAGGCAAAATAACAATGAGCAGTTCTTC. It translates to CASSPPMGRQNNNEQFF.

This clone is a singleton in its sample. The chain is built from TRBV29-1 and TRBJ1-1, with D unclear. Deletions cut 6 bases from V and 1 base from J, with 12 bases between. Germline V gene sequence: CDR1 SQVTM, CDR2 ANQGSEA. The CDR3 has 13 amino acids. The CDR3 bases are TGCAGCGTGCCGAACAGTCGGAACACTGAAGCTTTCTTT. Encoded protein: CSVPNSRNTEAFF.